Listed here is a single T cell receptor beta chain. The target antigen is unknown. CDR1 LNHDA and CDR2 SQIVND come from the germline V gene (reference sequence). Deletions cut 2 bases from V and 6 bases from J, with 7 bases between. This CDR3 has 13 residues. Both 60 Vbeta primers and 13 Jbeta primers went into the PCR. Original methodology: Unique TCR beta chains numbered about 72 million in a later analysis, with around 10 million shared. The assay was immunoSEQ multiplex PCR, and TCRdb's table has in-frame clones only and misses some. The V and J calls and clone size were taken over from that table, and D and trimming were inferred from the DNA. The sample carries approximately 170,000 clones, 68% recorded once. The sample comes from a study of cytomegalovirus exposure and HLA in healthy donors. At the level of the study: Earlier sequencing of around 190 million T cells yielded under 120 million unique TCR beta sequences. Study-wide findings and caveats: Compared with the approximately 700-donor mean, an Asian-associated ancestry cluster reportedly had fewer N-insertions, according to a later analysis. A list of approximately 160 TCR beta chains associated with cytomegalovirus was given.

The receptor comes from a woman in her forties in good health and CMV-seropositive. Sequencing used PBMCs. The gene calls are TRBV19 and TRBJ2-2; weak D call: TRBD1 (6 bases). The chain's CDR3 is CASSIQGPGELFF. CDR3 coding DNA: TGTGCCAGTAGTATACAGGGGCCCGGGGAGCTGTTTTTT.